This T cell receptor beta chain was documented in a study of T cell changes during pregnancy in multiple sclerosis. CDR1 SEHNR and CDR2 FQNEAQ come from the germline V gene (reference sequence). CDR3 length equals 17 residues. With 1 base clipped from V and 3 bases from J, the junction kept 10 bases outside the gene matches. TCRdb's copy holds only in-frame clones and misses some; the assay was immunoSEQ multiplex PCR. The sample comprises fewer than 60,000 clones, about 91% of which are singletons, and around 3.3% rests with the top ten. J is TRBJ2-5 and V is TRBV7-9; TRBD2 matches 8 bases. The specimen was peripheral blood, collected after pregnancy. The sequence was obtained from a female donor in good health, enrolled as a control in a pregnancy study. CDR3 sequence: CASSLGTSRWVKETQYF. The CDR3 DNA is TGTGCCAGCAGCTTAGGGACTAGCCGCTGGGTCAAAGAGACCCAGTACTTC.